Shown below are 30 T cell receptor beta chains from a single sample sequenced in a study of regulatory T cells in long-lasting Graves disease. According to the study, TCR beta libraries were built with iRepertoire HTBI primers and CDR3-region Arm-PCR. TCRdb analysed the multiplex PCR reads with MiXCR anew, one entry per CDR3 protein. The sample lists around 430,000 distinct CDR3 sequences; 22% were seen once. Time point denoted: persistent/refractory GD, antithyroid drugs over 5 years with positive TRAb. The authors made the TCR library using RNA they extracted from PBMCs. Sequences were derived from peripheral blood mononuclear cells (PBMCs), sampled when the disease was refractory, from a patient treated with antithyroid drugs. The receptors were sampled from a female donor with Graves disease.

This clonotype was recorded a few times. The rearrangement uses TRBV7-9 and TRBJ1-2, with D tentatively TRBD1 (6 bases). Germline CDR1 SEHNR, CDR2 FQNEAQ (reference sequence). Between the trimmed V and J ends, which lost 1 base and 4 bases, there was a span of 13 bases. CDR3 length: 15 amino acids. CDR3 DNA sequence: TGTGCCAGCAGCTTAGACACGACAGGCACCTATGGCTACACCTTC. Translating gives CASSLDTTGTYGYTF.

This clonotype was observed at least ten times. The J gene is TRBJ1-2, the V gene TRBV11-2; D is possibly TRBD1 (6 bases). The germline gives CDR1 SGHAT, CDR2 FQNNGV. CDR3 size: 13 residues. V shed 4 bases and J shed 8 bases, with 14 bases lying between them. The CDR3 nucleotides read TGTGCCAGCAGCTCCGAAGGGGGTATCGGCTACACCTTC. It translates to CASSSEGGIGYTF.

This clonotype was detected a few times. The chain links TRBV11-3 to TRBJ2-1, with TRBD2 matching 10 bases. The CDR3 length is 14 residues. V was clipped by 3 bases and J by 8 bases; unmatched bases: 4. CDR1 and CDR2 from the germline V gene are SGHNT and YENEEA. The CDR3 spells CASSFLAGEDEQFF. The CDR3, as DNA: TGTGCCAGCAGCTTCCTAGCGGGGGAAGATGAGCAGTTCTTC.

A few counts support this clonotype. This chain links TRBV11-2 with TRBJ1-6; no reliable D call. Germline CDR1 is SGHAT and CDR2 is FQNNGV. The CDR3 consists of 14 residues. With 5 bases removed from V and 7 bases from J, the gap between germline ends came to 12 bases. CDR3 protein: CASSPRPGNSPLHF. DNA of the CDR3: TGTGCCAGCAGCCCCCGGCCGGGAAATTCACCCCTCCACTTT.

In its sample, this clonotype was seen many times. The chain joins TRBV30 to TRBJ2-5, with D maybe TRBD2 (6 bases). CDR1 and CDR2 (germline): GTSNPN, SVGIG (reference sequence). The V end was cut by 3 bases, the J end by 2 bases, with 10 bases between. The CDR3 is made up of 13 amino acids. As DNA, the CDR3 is TGTGCCTGGAGGCGGGGAGGTCAAGAGACCCAGTACTTC. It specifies CAWRRGGQETQYF.

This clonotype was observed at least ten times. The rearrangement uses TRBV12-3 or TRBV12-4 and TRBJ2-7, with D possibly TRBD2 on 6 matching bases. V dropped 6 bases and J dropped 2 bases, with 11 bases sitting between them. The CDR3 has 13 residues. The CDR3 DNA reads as TGTGCCAGCAGGCCCGGCGGGACCTACGAGCAGTACTTC. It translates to CASRPGGTYEQYF.

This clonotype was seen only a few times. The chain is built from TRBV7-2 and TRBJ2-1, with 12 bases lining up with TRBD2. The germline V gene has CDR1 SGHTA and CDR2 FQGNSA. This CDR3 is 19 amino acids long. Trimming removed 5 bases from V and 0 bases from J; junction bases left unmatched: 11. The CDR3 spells CASSRMTSGRSSSYNEQFF. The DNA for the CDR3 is TGTGCCAGCAGCCGCATGACTAGCGGGAGATCCAGCTCCTACAATGAGCAGTTCTTC.

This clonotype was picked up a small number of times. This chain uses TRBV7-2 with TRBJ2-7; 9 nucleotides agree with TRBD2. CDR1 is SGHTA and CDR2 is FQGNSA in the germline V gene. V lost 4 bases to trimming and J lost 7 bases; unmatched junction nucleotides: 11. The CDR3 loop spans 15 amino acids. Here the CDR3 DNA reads TGTGCCAGCAGCTCTGGGGGCGGGAGGGCCGGGGAGCAGTACTTC. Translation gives CASSSGGGRAGEQYF.

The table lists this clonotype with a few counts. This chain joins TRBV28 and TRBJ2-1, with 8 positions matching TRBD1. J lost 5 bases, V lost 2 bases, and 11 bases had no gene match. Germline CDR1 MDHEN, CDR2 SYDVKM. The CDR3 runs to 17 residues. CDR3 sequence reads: CASSLIGRGQADNEQFF. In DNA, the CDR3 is TGTGCCAGCAGTTTAATTGGCAGGGGGCAAGCGGACAATGAGCAGTTCTTC.

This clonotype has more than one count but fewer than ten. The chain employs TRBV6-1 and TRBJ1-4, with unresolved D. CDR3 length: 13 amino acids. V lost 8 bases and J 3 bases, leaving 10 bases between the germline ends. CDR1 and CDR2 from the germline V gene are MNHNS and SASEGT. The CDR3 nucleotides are TGTGCCAGCTTGGACCCAGCTAATGAAAAACTGTTTTTT. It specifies CASLDPANEKLFF.

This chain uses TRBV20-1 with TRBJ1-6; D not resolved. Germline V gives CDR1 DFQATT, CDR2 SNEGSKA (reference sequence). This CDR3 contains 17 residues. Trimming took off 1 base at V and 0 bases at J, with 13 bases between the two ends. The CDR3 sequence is CSARASLMSSYNSPLHF. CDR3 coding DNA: TGCAGTGCTAGAGCCTCCCTCATGAGCTCCTATAATTCACCCCTCCACTTT.

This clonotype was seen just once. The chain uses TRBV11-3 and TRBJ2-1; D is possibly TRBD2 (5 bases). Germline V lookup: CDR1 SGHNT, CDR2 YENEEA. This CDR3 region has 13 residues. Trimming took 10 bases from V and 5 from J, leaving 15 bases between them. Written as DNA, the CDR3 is TGTGCCACTGGACTGGGGAGAAACAATGAGCAGTTCTTC. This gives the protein CATGLGRNNEQFF.

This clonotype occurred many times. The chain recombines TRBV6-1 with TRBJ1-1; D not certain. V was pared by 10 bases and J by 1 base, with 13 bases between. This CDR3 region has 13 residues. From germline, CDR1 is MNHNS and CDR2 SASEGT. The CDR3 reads CATLKGPNTEAFF. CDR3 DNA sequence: TGTGCCACCCTTAAAGGGCCGAACACTGAAGCTTTCTTT.

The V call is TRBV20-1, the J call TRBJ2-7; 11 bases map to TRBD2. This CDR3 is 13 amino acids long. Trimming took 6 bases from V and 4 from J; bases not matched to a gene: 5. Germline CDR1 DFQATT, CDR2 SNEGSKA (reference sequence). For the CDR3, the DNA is TGCAGTGCCCCGGGACTAGCGGCATACGAGCAGTACTTC. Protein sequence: CSAPGLAAYEQYF.

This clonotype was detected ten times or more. In nucleotides, the CDR3 is TGTGCCAGCAGCCAAAGGGGGACGGACACTGAAGCTTTCTTT. Protein sequence: CASSQRGTDTEAFF. The chain recombines TRBV6-2 or TRBV6-3 with TRBJ1-1, with D possibly being TRBD1 (6 bases). The CDR3 extends over 14 amino acids. Trimming left V 6 bases short and J 3 bases short, with 14 bases between. Germline loops: CDR1 MNHEY, CDR2 SVGEGT.

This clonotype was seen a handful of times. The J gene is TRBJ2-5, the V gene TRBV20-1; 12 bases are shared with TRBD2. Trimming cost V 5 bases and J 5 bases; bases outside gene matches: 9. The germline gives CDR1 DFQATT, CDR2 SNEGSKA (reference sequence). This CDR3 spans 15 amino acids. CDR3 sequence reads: CSASGTSGLGETQYF. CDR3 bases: TGCAGTGCTTCCGGGACTAGCGGGTTGGGGGAGACCCAGTACTTC.

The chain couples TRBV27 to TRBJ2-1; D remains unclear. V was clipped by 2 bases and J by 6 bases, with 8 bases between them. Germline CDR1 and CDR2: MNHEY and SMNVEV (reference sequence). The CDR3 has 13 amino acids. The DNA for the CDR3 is TGTGCCAGCAGTTTAGGGCAATCCAATGAGCAGTTCTTC. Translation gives CASSLGQSNEQFF.

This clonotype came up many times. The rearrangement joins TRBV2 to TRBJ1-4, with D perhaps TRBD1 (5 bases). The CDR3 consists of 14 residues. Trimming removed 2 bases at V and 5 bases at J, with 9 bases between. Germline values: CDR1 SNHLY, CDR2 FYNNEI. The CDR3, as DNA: TGTGCCAGCAGTGAATGGGACCTCAATGAAAAACTGTTTTTT. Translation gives CASSEWDLNEKLFF. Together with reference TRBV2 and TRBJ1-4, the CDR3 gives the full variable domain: EPEVTQTPSHQVTQMGQEVILRCVPISNHLYFYWYRQILGQKVEFLVSFYNNEISEKSEIFDDQFSVERPDGSNFTLKIRSTKLEDSAMYFCASSEWDLNEKLFFGSGTQLSVL.

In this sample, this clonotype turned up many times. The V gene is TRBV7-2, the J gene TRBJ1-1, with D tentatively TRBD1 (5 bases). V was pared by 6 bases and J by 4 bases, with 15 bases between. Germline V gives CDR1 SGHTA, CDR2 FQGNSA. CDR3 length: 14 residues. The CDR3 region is CASRAGGESTEAFF. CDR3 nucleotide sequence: TGTGCCAGCAGAGCGGGGGGGGAGAGCACTGAAGCTTTCTTT.

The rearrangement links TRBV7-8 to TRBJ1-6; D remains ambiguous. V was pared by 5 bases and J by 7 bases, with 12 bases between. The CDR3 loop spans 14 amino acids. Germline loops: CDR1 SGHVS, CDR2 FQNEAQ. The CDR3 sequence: CASSRPGLNSPLHF. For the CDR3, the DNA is TGTGCCAGCAGCCGCCCGGGCCTCAATTCACCCCTCCACTTT. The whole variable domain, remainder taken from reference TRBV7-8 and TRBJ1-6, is GAGVSQSPRYKVAKRGQDVALRCDPISGHVSLFWYQQALGQGPEFLTYFQNEAQLDKSGLPSDRFFAERPEGSVSTLKIQRTQQEDSAVYLCASSRPGLNSPLHFGNGTRLTVT.

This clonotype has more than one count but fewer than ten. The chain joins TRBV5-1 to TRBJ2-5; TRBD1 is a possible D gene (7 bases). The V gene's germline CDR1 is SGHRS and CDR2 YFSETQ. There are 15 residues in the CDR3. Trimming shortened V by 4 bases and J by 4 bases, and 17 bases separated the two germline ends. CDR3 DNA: TGCGCCAGCAGCACCCACCGACAGGGAGGAGAGACCCAGTACTTC. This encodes CASSTHRQGGETQYF. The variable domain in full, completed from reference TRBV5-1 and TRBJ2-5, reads KAGVTQTPRYLIKTRGQQVTLSCSPISGHRSVSWYQQTPGQGLQFLFEYFSETQRNKGNFPGRFSGRQFSNSRSEMNVSTLELGDSALYLCASSTHRQGGETQYFGPGTRLLVL.

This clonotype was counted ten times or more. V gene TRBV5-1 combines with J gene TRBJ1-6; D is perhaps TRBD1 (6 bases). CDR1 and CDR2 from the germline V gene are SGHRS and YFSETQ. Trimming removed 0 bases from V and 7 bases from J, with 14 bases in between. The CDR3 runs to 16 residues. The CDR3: CASSLGLGQGNSPLHF. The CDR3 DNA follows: TGCGCCAGCAGCTTGGGATTAGGGCAGGGGAATTCACCCCTCCACTTT. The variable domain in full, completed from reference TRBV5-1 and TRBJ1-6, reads KAGVTQTPRYLIKTRGQQVTLSCSPISGHRSVSWYQQTPGQGLQFLFEYFSETQRNKGNFPGRFSGRQFSNSRSEMNVSTLELGDSALYLCASSLGLGQGNSPLHFGNGTRLTVT.

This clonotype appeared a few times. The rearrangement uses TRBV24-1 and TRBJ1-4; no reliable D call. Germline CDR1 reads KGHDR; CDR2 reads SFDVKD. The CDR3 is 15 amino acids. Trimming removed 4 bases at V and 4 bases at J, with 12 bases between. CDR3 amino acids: CATSEEGGINEKLFF. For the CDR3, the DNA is TGTGCCACCAGTGAGGAGGGCGGGATTAATGAAAAACTGTTTTTT.

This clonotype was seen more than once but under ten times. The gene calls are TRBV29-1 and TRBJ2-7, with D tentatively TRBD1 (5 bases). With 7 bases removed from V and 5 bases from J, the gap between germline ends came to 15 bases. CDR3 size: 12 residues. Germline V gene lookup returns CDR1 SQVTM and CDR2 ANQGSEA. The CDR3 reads CSGYGQGNEQYF. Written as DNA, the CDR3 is TGCAGCGGCTATGGGCAGGGAAACGAGCAGTACTTC.

The CDR3 DNA reads as TGTGCCAGCTCACCAAACAGATTCAATCAGCCCCAGCATTTT. This encodes CASSPNRFNQPQHF. The chain combines TRBV18 with TRBJ1-5; D is undetermined. Looked up from germline, CDR1 is KGHSH and CDR2 is LQKENI. The CDR3 contains 14 residues. V dropped 2 bases and J dropped 3 bases, with 8 bases sitting between them.

The CDR3 DNA is TGTGCCAGCAGGGACGGACTGGGAGTGACCGGGGAGCTGTTTTTT. Amino acids: CASRDGLGVTGELFF. The V and J genes are TRBV7-9 and TRBJ2-2; D may be TRBD2 (5 bases). Germline CDR1 SEHNR, CDR2 FQNEAQ (reference sequence). Trimming took 6 bases from V and 5 from J, leaving 16 bases between them. The CDR3 consists of 15 residues.

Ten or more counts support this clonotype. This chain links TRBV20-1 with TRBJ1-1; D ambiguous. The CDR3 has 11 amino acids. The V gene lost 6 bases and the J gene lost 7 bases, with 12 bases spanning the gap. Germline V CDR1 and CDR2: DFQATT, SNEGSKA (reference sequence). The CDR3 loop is CSAERGGEAFF. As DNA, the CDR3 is TGCAGTGCCGAAAGAGGAGGTGAAGCTTTCTTT.

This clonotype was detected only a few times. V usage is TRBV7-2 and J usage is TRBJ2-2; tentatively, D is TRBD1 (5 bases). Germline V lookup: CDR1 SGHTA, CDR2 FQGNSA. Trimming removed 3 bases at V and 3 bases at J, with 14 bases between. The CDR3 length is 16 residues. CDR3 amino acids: CASSFHSGLDTGELFF. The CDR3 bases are TGTGCCAGCAGCTTTCACTCAGGGCTAGACACCGGGGAGCTGTTTTTT.

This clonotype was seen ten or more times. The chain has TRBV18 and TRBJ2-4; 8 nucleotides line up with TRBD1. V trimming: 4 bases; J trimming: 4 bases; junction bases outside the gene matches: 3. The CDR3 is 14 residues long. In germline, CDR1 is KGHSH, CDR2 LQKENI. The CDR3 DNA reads TGTGCCAGCTCACAACAGGGGGAAAAAAACATTCAGTACTTC. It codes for CASSQQGEKNIQYF. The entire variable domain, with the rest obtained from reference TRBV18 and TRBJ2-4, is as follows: NAGVMQNPRHLVRRRGQEARLRCSPMKGHSHVYWYRQLPEEGLKFMVYLQKENIIDESGMPKERFSAEFPKEGPSILRIQQVVRGDSAAYFCASSQQGEKNIQYFGAGTRLSVL.

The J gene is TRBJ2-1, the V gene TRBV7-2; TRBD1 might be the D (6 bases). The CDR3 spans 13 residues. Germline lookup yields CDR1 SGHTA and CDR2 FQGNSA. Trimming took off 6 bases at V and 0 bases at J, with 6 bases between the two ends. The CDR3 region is CASRDSSYNEQFF. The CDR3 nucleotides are TGTGCCAGCAGGGACAGCTCCTACAATGAGCAGTTCTTC.